This is a list of T cell receptor beta chains from one sample in a study of CD8+ T cells in alopecia areata. Generated by immunoSEQ multiplex PCR, the TCRdb table keeps only in-frame clones and is missing some. The data hold some 190,000 clones, with 40% to 55% observed a single time. This sample comprised CD8+ T cells sorted from blood, obtained around week 52, from a patient treated with tofacitinib. These receptors originate from a human donor with alopecia areata. The CDR3 runs from the conserved cysteine through the conserved F or W. D genes are given only for firm matches. Expanded clones get a size class; other rows say once, few or many, or leave the size out.

NA	TRBJ1-1	once	TRBV27	CASFRTRETEAFF	TGTGCCAGCTTCCGAACTCGGGAGACTGAAGCTTTCTTT
NA	TRBJ1-1	NA	TRBV4-3	CASESVNTEAFF	TGCGCCAGCGAGTCCGTAAACACTGAAGCTTTCTTT
TRBD1	TRBJ2-7	NA	TRBV19	CASSLTGSSYEQYF	TGTGCCAGTAGTTTGACAGGGAGCTCCTACGAGCAGTACTTC
TRBD1	TRBJ2-6	NA	TRBV10-3	CAISAGGPGANVLTF	TGTGCCATCAGTGCAGGGGGCCCTGGGGCCAACGTCCTGACTTTC
NA	TRBJ1-6	NA	TRBV7-3	CASSLQDSPLHF	TGTGCCAGCAGCTTACAGGATTCACCCCTCCACTTT
NA	TRBJ1-5	NA	TRBV4-3	CASSQEGVGQPQHF	TGCGCCAGCAGCCAAGAGGGGGTCGGTCAGCCCCAGCATTTT
NA	TRBJ2-7	NA	TRBV7-3	CASSSDVGQYF	TGTGCCAGCAGCTCGGACGTCGGGCAGTACTTC
NA	TRBJ2-5	NA	TRBV5-1	CASSLRVEGETQYF	TGCGCCAGCAGCTTACGGGTAGAGGGAGAGACCCAGTACTTC
TRBD2	TRBJ2-1	NA	TRBV29-1	CSVEGGGTNSYNEQFF	TGCAGCGTTGAAGGGGGAGGGACTAACTCCTACAATGAGCAGTTCTTC
NA	TRBJ2-7	few	TRBV5-1	CASSPSRGFSYEQYF	TGCGCCAGCAGCCCCTCCCGAGGGTTCTCCTACGAGCAGTACTTC
NA	TRBJ2-1	once	TRBV9	CASSVGGEHNEQFF	TGTGCCAGCAGCGTAGGGGGGGAACACAATGAGCAGTTCTTC
NA	TRBJ2-5	few	TRBV4-1	CASSQDGTRAGETQYF	TGCGCCAGCAGCCAAGACGGGACCCGCGCGGGAGAGACCCAGTACTTC
TRBD1	TRBJ2-1	few	TRBV4-3	CASSQVVEGADNEQFF	TGCGCCAGCAGCCAAGTCGTAGAGGGGGCGGACAATGAGCAGTTCTTC
NA	TRBJ2-5	NA	TRBV5-1	CASSPSVGETQYF	TGCGCCAGCAGCCCTTCGGTGGGAGAGACCCAGTACTTC
TRBD1	TRBJ1-5	NA	TRBV19	CASSLWTGENQPQHF	TGTGCCAGTAGTTTGTGGACAGGGGAGAATCAGCCCCAGCATTTT
TRBD1	TRBJ1-2	NA	TRBV7-8	CASSSRTGGRSYTF	TGTGCCAGCAGCTCCCGGACAGGGGGCCGGAGCTACACCTTC
TRBD1	TRBJ1-5	once	TRBV25-1	CASSEGTGVQPQHF	TGTGCCAGCAGTGAAGGGACAGGGGTTCAGCCCCAGCATTTT
TRBD1	TRBJ1-2	few	TRBV5-4	CASSLSSGGAYGYTF	TGTGCCAGCAGCTTGTCGTCAGGGGGCGCCTATGGCTACACCTTC
NA	TRBJ2-7	once	TRBV13	CASSHRGTYEQYF	TGTGCCAGCAGCCACCGGGGTACCTACGAGCAGTACTTC
NA	TRBJ2-3	NA	TRBV5-1	CASSFFHSHSTDTQYF	TGCGCCAGCAGCTTCTTTCACAGCCATAGCACAGATACGCAGTATTTT
NA	TRBJ2-1	few	TRBV30	CAWVGGNEQFF	TGTGCCTGGGTAGGGGGCAATGAGCAGTTCTTC
NA	TRBJ2-4	NA	TRBV5-6	CASSPLGQAKNIQYF	TGTGCCAGCAGCCCCTTGGGACAAGCCAAAAACATTCAGTACTTC
NA	TRBJ1-5	NA	TRBV19	CASSKARRNYSNQPQHF	TGTGCCAGTAGTAAGGCACGGAGAAATTATAGCAATCAGCCCCAGCATTTT
TRBD1	TRBJ1-5	NA	TRBV5-6	CASSLGTGEPVQPQHF	TGTGCCAGCAGCCTAGGGACAGGGGAACCGGTCCAGCCCCAGCATTTT
TRBD1	TRBJ2-3	NA	TRBV9	CASSVGAGGFGDTQYF	TGTGCCAGCAGCGTAGGGGCAGGGGGCTTTGGAGATACGCAGTATTTT
NA	TRBJ1-5	NA	TRBV30	CAWSADWDQPQHF	TGTGCCTGGAGTGCGGATTGGGATCAGCCCCAGCATTTT
TRBD1	TRBJ2-7	NA	TRBV5-1	CASSRSGDSSYEQYF	TGCGCCAGCAGCCGGTCCGGGGACAGCTCCTACGAGCAGTACTTC
NA	TRBJ2-7	few	TRBV25-1	CASSEGTTKGEQYF	TGTGCCAGCAGTGAGGGTACCACGAAGGGCGAGCAGTACTTC
NA	TRBJ1-2	NA	TRBV29-1	CSVVGQGANYGYTF	TGCAGCGTAGTGGGACAAGGCGCTAACTATGGCTACACCTTC
TRBD2	TRBJ2-7	NA	TRBV5-1	CASSLGLPWTSEYEQYF	TGCGCCAGCAGCTTGGGCTTACCTTGGACTAGCGAGTACGAGCAGTACTTC
NA	TRBJ2-7	NA	TRBV10-3	CAISESRGTRVDEQYF	TGTGCCATCAGTGAGTCGAGGGGGACACGGGTCGACGAGCAGTACTTC
NA	TRBJ2-5	NA	TRBV7-9	CASSLEVIGDQETQYF	TGTGCCAGCAGCTTAGAGGTGATCGGGGACCAAGAGACCCAGTACTTC
TRBD1	TRBJ2-7	NA	TRBV13	CASSPGTGDLNEQYF	TGTGCCAGCAGCCCCGGGACAGGGGACCTCAACGAGCAGTACTTC
NA	TRBJ1-1	NA	TRBV30	CAWSLQGSWRTEAFF	TGTGCCTGGAGCTTACAGGGAAGTTGGCGGACTGAAGCTTTCTTT
TRBD1	TRBJ2-4	NA	TRBV30	CAWSRPGTGGHIQYF	TGTGCCTGGAGTCGTCCCGGGACAGGGGGCCACATTCAGTACTTC
TRBD1	TRBJ2-3	NA	TRBV30	CAWSATGNTDTQYF	TGTGCCTGGAGTGCGACAGGGAACACAGATACGCAGTATTTT
NA	TRBJ2-7	NA	TRBV7-2	CASSSHSDLGYEQYF	TGTGCCAGCAGCTCCCATTCCGACTTGGGCTACGAGCAGTACTTC
NA	TRBJ2-2	NA	TRBV30	CAWSAVTGELFF	TGTGCCTGGAGTGCAGTGACCGGGGAGCTGTTTTTT
NA	TRBJ1-4	once	TRBV4-1	CASSRIQGTEKLFF	TGCGCCAGCAGCCGTATACAGGGAACTGAAAAACTGTTTTTT
NA	TRBJ2-7	NA	TRBV4-2	CASSRAGQSYEQYF	TGTGCCAGCAGCCGCGCTGGGCAGTCCTACGAGCAGTACTTC
NA	TRBJ2-7	NA	TRBV27	CASSLVLGPGPYEQYF	TGTGCCAGCAGTTTGGTCCTCGGTCCAGGTCCCTACGAGCAGTACTTC
TRBD1	TRBJ2-5	few	TRBV11-1	CASSLSGTGEETQYF	TGTGCCAGCAGCTTGTCCGGGACAGGGGAAGAGACCCAGTACTTC
TRBD2	TRBJ2-3	NA	TRBV27	CASHRLAKADTQYF	TGTGCCAGCCATAGACTAGCAAAGGCAGATACGCAGTATTTT
TRBD1	TRBJ2-7	NA	TRBV4-1	CASSLAGGSSYEQYF	TGCGCCAGCAGCCTCGCAGGGGGAAGCTCCTACGAGCAGTACTTC
NA	TRBJ1-1	NA	TRBV4-2	CASSQRLGGDTEAFF	TGTGCCAGCAGCCAACGACTCGGCGGGGACACTGAAGCTTTCTTT
TRBD1	TRBJ1-1	NA	TRBV7-6	CASSSGQRELSTEAFF	TGTGCCAGCAGCTCGGGACAGAGGGAATTAAGCACTGAAGCTTTCTTT
TRBD1	TRBJ1-6	few	TRBV7-8	CASSLAEGADSPLHF	TGTGCCAGCAGCTTAGCGGAGGGGGCGGATTCACCCCTCCACTTT
NA	TRBJ1-5	NA	TRBV6-6	CASSYPSGQPQHF	TGTGCCAGCAGTTATCCCTCCGGTCAGCCCCAGCATTTT
NA	TRBJ2-4	few	TRBV4-1	CASSQSSNIQYF	TGCGCCAGCAGCCAAAGTTCCAACATTCAGTACTTC
NA	TRBJ2-7	NA	TRBV29-1	CSVEGQESYEQYF	TGCAGCGTTGAAGGACAGGAGAGCTACGAGCAGTACTTC
NA	TRBJ2-7	few	TRBV5-1	CASSFMDDEQYF	TGCGCCAGCAGCTTTATGGACGACGAGCAGTACTTC
NA	TRBJ2-3	few	TRBV27	CASSLPSRDTQYF	TGTGCCAGCAGTTTACCCTCCCGGGATACGCAGTATTTT
NA	TRBJ2-1	few	TRBV10-3	CAISRDGGSNEQFF	TGTGCCATCAGTCGTGACGGGGGTAGCAATGAGCAGTTCTTC
TRBD2	TRBJ2-1	NA	TRBV5-1	CASSLMGLAPEQFF	TGCGCCAGCAGCCTGATGGGACTAGCGCCTGAGCAGTTCTTC
NA	TRBJ1-5	NA	TRBV4-3	CASSQDLRSRADQPQHF	TGCGCCAGCAGCCAAGACCTTAGGAGCAGGGCGGATCAGCCCCAGCATTTT